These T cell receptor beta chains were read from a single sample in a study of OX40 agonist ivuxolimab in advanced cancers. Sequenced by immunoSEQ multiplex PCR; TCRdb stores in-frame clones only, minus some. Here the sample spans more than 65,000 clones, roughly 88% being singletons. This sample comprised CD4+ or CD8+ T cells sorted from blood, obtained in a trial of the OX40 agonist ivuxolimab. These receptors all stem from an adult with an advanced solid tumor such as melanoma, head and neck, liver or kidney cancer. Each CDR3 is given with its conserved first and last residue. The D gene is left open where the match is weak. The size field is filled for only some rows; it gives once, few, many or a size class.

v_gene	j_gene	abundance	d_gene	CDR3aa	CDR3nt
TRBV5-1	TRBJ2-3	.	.	CASGRQGGSTDTQYF	TGCGCCAGCGGAAGACAGGGAGGGAGCACAGATACGCAGTATTTT
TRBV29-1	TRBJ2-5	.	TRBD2	CSVGTTGAGVEDF	TGCAGCGTTGGAACGACGGGAGCGGGAGTTGAGGACTTC
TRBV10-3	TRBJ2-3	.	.	CAIRASDSYTDTQYF	TGTGCCATCAGAGCTTCGGACAGTTACACAGATACGCAGTATTTT
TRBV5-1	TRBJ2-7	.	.	CASSARELYEQYF	TGCGCCAGCAGCGCCCGGGAGCTCTACGAGCAGTACTTC
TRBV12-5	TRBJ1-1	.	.	CASGFLRGGTEAFF	TGTGCTAGTGGTTTCCTTAGGGGAGGGACTGAAGCTTTCTTT
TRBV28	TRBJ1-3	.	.	CASRAPPVANTIYF	TGTGCCAGCAGGGCGCCCCCGGTCGCCAACACCATATATTTT
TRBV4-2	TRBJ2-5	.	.	CASSQGGGAETQYF	TGTGCCAGCAGTCAAGGGGGGGGCGCGGAGACCCAGTACTTC
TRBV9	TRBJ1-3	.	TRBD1	CASSRTGPAGNTIYF	TGTGCCAGCAGTCGGACAGGGCCCGCTGGAAACACCATATATTTT
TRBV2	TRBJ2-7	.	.	CASSEALLVGSKAYEQYF	TGTGCCAGCAGTGAAGCGCTTCTTGTGGGAAGTAAAGCCTACGAGCAGTACTTC
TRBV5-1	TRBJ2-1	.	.	CASSYGSTYNEQFF	TGCGCCAGCAGCTACGGATCGACGTACAATGAGCAGTTCTTC
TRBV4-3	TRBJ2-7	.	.	CASSQEFGTEQYF	TGCGCCAGCAGCCAAGAATTTGGTACGGAGCAGTACTTC
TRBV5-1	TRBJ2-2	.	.	CASSSNTGELFF	TGCGCCAGCAGCTCGAACACCGGGGAGCTGTTTTTT
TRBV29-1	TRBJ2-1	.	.	CSVEQPRSYNEQFF	TGCAGCGTTGAGCAGCCGAGATCCTACAATGAGCAGTTCTTC
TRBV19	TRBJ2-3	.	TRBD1	CASMAGQGGPDTQYF	TGTGCCAGTATGGCGGGACAGGGGGGCCCAGATACGCAGTATTTT
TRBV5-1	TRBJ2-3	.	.	CASSLDDSTDTQYF	TGCGCCAGCAGCTTAGACGACAGCACAGATACGCAGTATTTT
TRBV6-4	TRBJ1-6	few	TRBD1	CASVTGTASSYNSPLHF	TGTGCCAGTGTAACCGGGACAGCCAGCTCCTATAATTCACCCCTCCACTTT
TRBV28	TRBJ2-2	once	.	CASSLRGTGRTGELFF	TGTGCCAGCAGTTTGCGAGGAACAGGGCGCACCGGGGAGCTGTTTTTT
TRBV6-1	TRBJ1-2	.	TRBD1	CASSETGFYGYTF	TGTGCCAGCAGTGAGACAGGGTTCTATGGCTACACCTTC
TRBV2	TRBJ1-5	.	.	CASNALGGFNQPQHF	TGTGCCAGCAATGCCCTGGGGGGATTCAATCAGCCCCAGCATTTT
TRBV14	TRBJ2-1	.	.	CASSRSGAGSYNEQFF	TGTGCCAGCAGCCGATCGGGAGCCGGCTCCTACAATGAGCAGTTCTTC
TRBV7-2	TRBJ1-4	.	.	CASTPAGLNEKLFF	TGTGCCAGCACTCCTGCCGGGTTAAATGAAAAACTGTTTTTT
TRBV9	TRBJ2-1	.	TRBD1	CASSARDSQSNEQFF	TGTGCCAGCAGCGCCCGGGACAGCCAATCCAATGAGCAGTTCTTC
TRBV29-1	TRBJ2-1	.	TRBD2	CSVGGLAGGPNFNNEQFF	TGCAGCGTTGGGGGACTAGCGGGAGGGCCGAATTTCAACAATGAGCAGTTCTTC
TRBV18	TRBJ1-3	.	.	CASSPAGARGNTIYF	TGTGCCAGCTCGCCAGCCGGGGCGCGAGGAAACACCATATATTTT
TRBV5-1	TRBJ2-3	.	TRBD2	CASSPRTSSYTDTQYF	TGCGCCAGCAGCCCCCGGACTAGCTCATACACAGATACGCAGTATTTT
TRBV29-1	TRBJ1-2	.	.	CSVASQEKLYGYTF	TGCAGCGTTGCGTCACAGGAGAAGCTCTATGGCTACACCTTC
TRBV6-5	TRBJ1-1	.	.	CASSYSGGNTEAFF	TGTGCCAGCAGTTACTCCGGGGGGAACACTGAAGCTTTCTTT
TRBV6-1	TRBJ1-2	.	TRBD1	CASRTGTGNYGYTF	TGTGCCAGCAGAACCGGGACAGGGAACTATGGCTACACCTTC
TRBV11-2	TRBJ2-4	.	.	CASSLSTALAKNIQYF	TGTGCCAGCAGCCTCTCGACAGCTCTAGCCAAAAACATTCAGTACTTC
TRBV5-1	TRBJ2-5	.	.	CASSPGSQETQYF	TGCGCCAGCAGTCCCGGGAGCCAAGAGACCCAGTACTTC
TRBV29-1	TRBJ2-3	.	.	CSVERAGVVSDTQYF	TGCAGCGTTGAAAGGGCAGGGGTTGTGTCAGATACGCAGTATTTT
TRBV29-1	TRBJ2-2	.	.	CSVPGGAGTGELFF	TGCAGCGTCCCAGGGGGGGCGGGCACCGGGGAGCTGTTTTTT
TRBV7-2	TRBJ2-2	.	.	CASTPGRRGLNTGELFF	TGTGCCAGCACCCCCGGGCGGAGGGGGCTGAACACCGGGGAGCTGTTTTTT
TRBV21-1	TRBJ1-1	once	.	CASSKVKKKDRAPEAFF	TGTGCCAGCAGCAAAGTAAAAAAGAAGGACAGGGCCCCTGAAGCTTTCTTT
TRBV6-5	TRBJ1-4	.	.	CASSPGRRGGEKLFF	TGTGCCAGCAGTCCCGGGAGGCGGGGGGGTGAAAAACTGTTTTTT
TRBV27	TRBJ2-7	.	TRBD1	CASRRQGITYEQYF	TGTGCCAGCAGGAGACAGGGGATCACCTACGAGCAGTACTTC
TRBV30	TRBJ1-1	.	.	CAWSVSQGREAFF	TGTGCCTGGAGTGTAAGTCAGGGCCGAGAAGCTTTCTTT
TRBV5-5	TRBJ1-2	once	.	CASSSSLIQGGGYGYTF	TGTGCCAGCAGCTCCAGTCTGATACAGGGAGGAGGCTATGGCTACACCTTC
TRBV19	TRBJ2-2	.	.	CASSRDTGELFF	TGTGCCAGTAGTAGGGACACCGGGGAGCTGTTTTTT
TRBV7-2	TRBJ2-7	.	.	CASGSSYEQYF	TGTGCCAGCGGTTCTTCCTACGAGCAGTACTTC
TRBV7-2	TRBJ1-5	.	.	CASSPGLNNQPQHF	TGTGCCAGCAGCCCAGGACTTAACAATCAGCCCCAGCATTTT
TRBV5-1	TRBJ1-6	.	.	CASSLDGGNSPLHF	TGCGCCAGCAGCCTTGACGGGGGTAATTCACCCCTCCACTTT